This paragraph reports one TCR beta chain. Other DNA variants within this sample encode the same CDR3. TCRdb's copy holds only in-frame clones and misses some; the assay was immunoSEQ multiplex PCR. The sample contains some 2,500,000 clones, about nine tenths of which appear only once. The source of the sample is a study of shared clonotypes between healthy human individuals. The clonotype comes from a man aged 18 to 29 in good health. Some clones in this sample may be carry-over from other donors' samples. The specimen sequenced was naive CD4+ T cells from PBMCs. Specified subset: CD45RA+ positively selected.

The CDR3 here is CASSGSTDTQYF. The CDR3 region has the DNA TGTGCCAGTAGTGGGAGCACAGATACGCAGTATTTT. The chain combines TRBV19 with TRBJ2-3; D not resolved. V was shortened by 5 bases and J by 0 bases, with 3 bases between the two germline ends. This CDR3 contains 12 residues. Looked up from germline, CDR1 is LNHDA and CDR2 is SQIVND (reference sequence).